The next 9 T cell receptor beta chains were all read from a single sample in a study of blood T cells in healthy people across ages. PCR was performed a second time for about 7 to 12 cycles using a sample-barcoded 5' primer and a J-beta primer mix. TCRdb independently ran MiXCR on the 5' RACE reads; one entry per CDR3 protein. The sample lists over 950,000 distinct CDR3 sequences; approximately 50% were seen once. Sample: blood. The receptor set was obtained from a woman aged 60-75 years in good health.

The chain has TRBV29-1 and TRBJ2-7, with 8 positions matching TRBD1. The CDR3 is made up of 12 amino acids. Germline loops: CDR1 SQVTM, CDR2 ANQGSEA. V lost 4 bases and J lost 7; bases outside the gene matches: 6. The DNA for the CDR3 is TGCAGCGTTGGAACAGGGGGGACAGAGCAGTACTTC. This encodes CSVGTGGTEQYF.

In regard to this clonotype: An end of the junction differs from the germline gene, which may be a read error. This sequence joins TRBV3-1 and TRBJ2-4; TRBD1 or TRBD2 may be the D gene (5 bases each). Germline V gene data show CDR1 as LGHDT and CDR2 as YNNKEL (reference sequence). CDR3 length: 14 residues. The CDR3, as DNA: TGTGCCAGCACCCAAGGATCAGGGCGGGTTTTTCAGTACTTC. It yields the protein CASTQGSGRVFQYF.

The chain joins TRBV15 to TRBJ2-3, with a possible D match to TRBD1 (6 bases). V lost 1 base, J lost 0 bases, and 11 bases lay in between. This CDR3 is built from 16 residues. Germline V CDR1 and CDR2: LNHNV, YYDKDF (reference sequence). CDR3 region: CATSRGNRASTDTQYF. DNA for the CDR3: TGTGCCACCAGCAGAGGAAACAGGGCTAGCACAGATACGCAGTATTTT.

J is TRBJ2-4 and V is TRBV20-1; 12 bases align to TRBD2. CDR1 and CDR2 from the germline V gene are DFQATT and SNEGSKA (reference sequence). This CDR3 has 17 amino acids. Germline trimming cut 2 bases from V and 0 bases from J; bases unmatched to any gene: 5. In DNA form, the CDR3 reads TGCAGTGCTAGATGGACTAGCGGGGACCTAGCCAAAAACATTCAGTACTTC. Its protein product is CSARWTSGDLAKNIQYF.

In DNA, the CDR3 is TGCGCCAGCAGCTTGGCTCCAGACAGGGGCGATCAGCCCCAGCATTTT. This sequence encodes CASSLAPDRGDQPQHF. The rearrangement joins TRBV5-1 to TRBJ1-5; 8 bases fit TRBD1. There are 16 residues in the CDR3. The V gene end was trimmed by 0 bases and the J gene end by 5 bases; junction bases not matched to a gene: 7. Germline V gene data show CDR1 as SGHRS and CDR2 as YFSETQ.

The V and J genes are TRBV6-5 and TRBJ1-1; 8 nucleotides match TRBD1. J gave up 11 bases and V 0 bases, and 14 bases lay outside the gene matches. CDR1 and CDR2 (germline): MNHEY, SVGAGI. The CDR3 is 16 residues long. DNA for the CDR3: TGTGCCAGCAGTTACTCGATGGACAGGGTGGCAGGACGGGCTTTCTTT. It encodes CASSYSMDRVAGRAFF.

Comments on this clonotype: At one end the junction does not follow the germline gene, possibly because of a read error. The V call is TRBV18, the J call TRBJ1-2; D is unclear. There are 14 residues in the CDR3. Germline CDR1 is KGHSH and CDR2 is LQKENI. The CDR3 protein is CANSPPLTPRGYTF. In DNA form, the CDR3 reads TGTGCCAACTCACCACCGTTGACCCCTCGTGGCTACACCTTC.

The chain employs TRBV6-1 and TRBJ2-7; 9 bases agree with TRBD1. CDR1 is MNHNS, CDR2 SASEGT, per germline. Unmatched junction bases numbered 8, after V lost 5 bases and J lost 9 bases. The CDR3 length is 13 residues. CDR3 region: CASSFRDREGQYF. The CDR3 nucleotides are TGTGCCAGCAGTTTCCGGGACAGGGAGGGGCAGTACTTC.

This clonotype has a handful of counts. The chain carries TRBV4-2 and TRBJ2-7; 11 positions match TRBD2. V shed 3 bases, J shed 7 bases, and the junction held 11 bases outside the gene matches. CDR1 is LGHNA and CDR2 is YNFKEQ in the germline V gene. The CDR3 extends over 16 amino acids. The CDR3 sequence: CASSHGQLAGAGEQYF. CDR3 nucleotides: TGTGCCAGCAGCCATGGCCAACTAGCGGGGGCTGGGGAGCAGTACTTC.